This entry describes one T cell receptor (beta chain). Other DNA sequences in this specimen translate into the identical CDR3. Only in-frame clones appear in the TCRdb table, and some are missing; sequencing was by immunoSEQ multiplex PCR. Of about 150,000 clones in the sample, around 87% were seen once. This sample stems from a study of T cell responses to AZD1222 COVID-19 vaccine. Germline lookup yields CDR1 MDHEN and CDR2 SYDVKM. The CDR3 length is 14 residues. The V segment lost 6 bases and the J segment 2 bases; nucleotides outside the gene matches: 4. This receptor was obtained from an adult who received the AZD1222 COVID-19 vaccine. This sequence joins TRBV28 and TRBJ2-5, with 9 bases that match TRBD1. The sample was peripheral blood, taken 28 days after the second AZD1222 dose. The CDR3 DNA is TGTGCCAGCAGCAGGGACAGGGTACAAGAGACCCAGTACTTC. Translation gives CASSRDRVQETQYF.